This record covers a single T cell receptor beta chain. Clones were sequenced by immunoSEQ multiplex PCR, and TCRdb holds only the in-frame ones, with some missing. The data contain tens of thousands of clones, about 89% of them seen just once; the ten biggest clones take up roughly 6.9%. This sample is drawn from a study of control samples from healthy donors and cancer patients. Per the germline V gene, CDR1 is KGHSH and CDR2 is LQKENI. Trimming pared 7 bases from V and 4 bases from J, leaving 11 bases between. The length of the CDR3 is 13 residues. The sequence derives from a man in his fifties or sixties in good health. This rearrangement joins TRBV18 to TRBJ1-5; D is perhaps TRBD1 (5 bases). The sample comprised blood. DNA of the CDR3: TGTGCCAGCTTTGGGGCACAGAATCAGCCCCAGCATTTT. This sequence encodes CASFGAQNQPQHF.